The 6 T cell receptor beta chains reported below all come from one sample, sequenced in a study of blood T cell repertoires in COVID-19. TCRdb keeps only in-frame clones here, not all; method: immunoSEQ multiplex PCR. The sample lists roughly 170,000 clones; approximately 87% were seen once. The sequenced material came from peripheral blood. These receptors originate from a woman aged 18-29 years who had recovered from COVID-19.

This chain links TRBV6-2 or TRBV6-3 with TRBJ2-7, with D possibly being TRBD2 (5 bases). V was pared by 6 bases and J by 8 bases, with 14 bases between. The CDR3 is made up of 12 amino acids. Germline values: CDR1 MNHEY, CDR2 SVGEGT. CDR3 coding DNA: TGTGCCAGCAGCCCCGAGGGAAGGAAGCAGTACGTC. Protein: CASSPEGRKQYV.

For the CDR3, the DNA is TGTGCCAGCAGCTTACAGGAGAACACTGAAGCTTTCTTT. Its translation is CASSLQENTEAFF. The chain couples TRBV5-6 to TRBJ1-1; TRBD1 is a possible D gene (5 bases). The CDR3 has 13 amino acids. CDR1 is SGHDT and CDR2 is YYEEEE in the germline V gene. Trimming took 2 bases from V and 1 from J, leaving 6 bases between them.

This chain's CDR3 is CASSQAGGSGNTIYF. Here the CDR3 DNA reads TGTGCCAGCAGCCAGGCAGGGGGCTCTGGAAACACCATATATTTT. The V call is TRBV3-1 (or the pseudogene TRBV3-2), the J call TRBJ1-3, with TRBD1 matching 7 bases. The J segment lost 0 bases and the V segment lost 3 bases, leaving 2 bases of the junction unmatched. The germline V gene encodes CDR1 LGHDT and CDR2 YNNKEL (reference sequence). CDR3 size: 15 residues.

V usage is TRBV9 and J usage is TRBJ1-2, with TRBD1 matching 7 bases. V was pared by 3 bases and J by 7 bases, with 6 bases of the junction left unmatched. Germline values: CDR1 SGDLS, CDR2 YYNGEE. The CDR3 length is 13 residues. The CDR3 coding sequence is TGTGCCAGCAGCGACCACAGGGGAGGTGGCTACACCTTC. It codes for CASSDHRGGGYTF.

The rearrangement links TRBV20-1 to TRBJ1-1; tentatively, D is TRBD1 (5 bases). The V end lost 3 bases, the J end lost 4 bases, and 12 bases lay between the germline ends. Germline V gives CDR1 DFQATT, CDR2 SNEGSKA (reference sequence). The CDR3 is 13 residues long. The CDR3 region is CSASIGVVTEAFF. CDR3 DNA sequence: TGCAGTGCTAGTATAGGGGTGGTCACTGAAGCTTTCTTT.

In its sample, this clone was seen a few times. The chain has TRBV19 and TRBJ2-1; 15 bases map to TRBD2. V lost 0 bases and J lost 7; bases outside the gene matches: 7. This CDR3 region has 18 residues. Germline values: CDR1 LNHDA, CDR2 SQIVND (reference sequence). CDR3 amino acids: CASSIDLIGTSGRNEQFF. CDR3 DNA sequence: TGTGCCAGTAGTATAGATCTGATAGGGACTAGCGGGAGGAATGAGCAGTTCTTC.